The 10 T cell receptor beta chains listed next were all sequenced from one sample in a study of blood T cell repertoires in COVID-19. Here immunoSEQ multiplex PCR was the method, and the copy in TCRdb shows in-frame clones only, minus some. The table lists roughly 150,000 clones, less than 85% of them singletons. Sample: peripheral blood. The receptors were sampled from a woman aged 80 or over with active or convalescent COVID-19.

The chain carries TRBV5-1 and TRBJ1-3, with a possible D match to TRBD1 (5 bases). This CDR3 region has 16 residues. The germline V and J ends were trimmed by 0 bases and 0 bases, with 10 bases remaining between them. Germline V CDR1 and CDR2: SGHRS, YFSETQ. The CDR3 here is CASSLAGGVSGNTIYF. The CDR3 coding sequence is TGCGCCAGCAGCTTGGCCGGGGGGGTCTCTGGAAACACCATATATTTT.

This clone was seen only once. CDR3 amino acids: CASSIQTTGAFF. The CDR3 DNA reads TGTGCCAGCAGCATACAAACCACGGGGGCTTTCTTT. The chain combines TRBV11-2 with TRBJ1-1; D call uncertain. Germline V CDR1 and CDR2: SGHAT, FQNNGV. The CDR3 consists of 12 residues. The germline V and J ends were trimmed by 5 bases and 11 bases, with 15 bases remaining between them.

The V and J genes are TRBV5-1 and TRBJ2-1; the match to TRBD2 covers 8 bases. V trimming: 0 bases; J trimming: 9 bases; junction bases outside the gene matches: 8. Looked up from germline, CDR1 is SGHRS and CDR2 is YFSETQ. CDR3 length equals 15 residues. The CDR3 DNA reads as TGCGCCAGCAGCTTGGGGACTAGCTTCGGCAGTGAGCAGTTCTTC. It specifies CASSLGTSFGSEQFF.

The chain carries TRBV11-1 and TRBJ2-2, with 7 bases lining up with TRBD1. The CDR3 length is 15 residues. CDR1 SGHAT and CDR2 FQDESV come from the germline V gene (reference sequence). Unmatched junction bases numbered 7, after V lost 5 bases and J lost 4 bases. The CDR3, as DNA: TGTGCCAGCAGCCGACGACAGGGCGGCACCGGGGAGCTGTTTTTT. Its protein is CASSRRQGGTGELFF.

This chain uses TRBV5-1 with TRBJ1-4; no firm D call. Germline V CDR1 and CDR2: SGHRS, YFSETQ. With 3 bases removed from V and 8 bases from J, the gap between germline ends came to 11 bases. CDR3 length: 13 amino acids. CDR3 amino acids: CASSSRGGEKLFF. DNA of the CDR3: TGCGCCAGCAGCTCCCGGGGTGGAGAAAAACTGTTTTTT.

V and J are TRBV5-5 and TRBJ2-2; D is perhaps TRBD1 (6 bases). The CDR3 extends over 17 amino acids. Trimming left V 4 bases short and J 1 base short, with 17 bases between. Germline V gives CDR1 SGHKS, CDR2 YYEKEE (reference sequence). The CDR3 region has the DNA TGTGCCAGCAGCCCGAGACCCCCGACAGGGAACACCGGGGAGCTGTTTTTT. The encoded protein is CASSPRPPTGNTGELFF.

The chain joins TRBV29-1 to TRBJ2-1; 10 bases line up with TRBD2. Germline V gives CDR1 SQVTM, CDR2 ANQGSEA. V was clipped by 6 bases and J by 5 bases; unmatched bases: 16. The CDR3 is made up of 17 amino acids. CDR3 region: CSVGGGAVAGGHNEQFF. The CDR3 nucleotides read TGCAGCGTCGGGGGGGGTGCGGTAGCGGGAGGCCACAATGAGCAGTTCTTC.

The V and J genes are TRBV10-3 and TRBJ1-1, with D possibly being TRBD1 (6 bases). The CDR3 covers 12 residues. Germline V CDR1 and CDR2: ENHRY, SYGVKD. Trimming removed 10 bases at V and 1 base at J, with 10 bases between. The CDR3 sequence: CATSTGNTEAFF. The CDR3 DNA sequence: TGTGCCACCTCGACAGGGAACACTGAAGCTTTCTTT.

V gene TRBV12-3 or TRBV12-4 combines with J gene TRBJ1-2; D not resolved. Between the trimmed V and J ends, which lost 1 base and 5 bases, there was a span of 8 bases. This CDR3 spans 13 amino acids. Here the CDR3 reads CASSLGGPYGYTF. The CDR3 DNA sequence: TGTGCCAGCAGTTTAGGAGGGCCTTATGGCTACACCTTC.

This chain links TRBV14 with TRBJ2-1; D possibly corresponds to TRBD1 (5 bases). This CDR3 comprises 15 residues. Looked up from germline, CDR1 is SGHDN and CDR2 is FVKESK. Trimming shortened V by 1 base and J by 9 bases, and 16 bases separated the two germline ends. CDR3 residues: CASSQGLYSGPEQFF. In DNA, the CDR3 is TGTGCCAGCAGCCAAGGTTTGTATTCAGGGCCTGAGCAGTTCTTC.